Listed here is a single T cell receptor beta chain. The target of this receptor is not known. Nothing much larger sits one base from this clone, and base qualities are not available. TCRbeta CDR3 regions were amplified from genomic DNA using the immunoSEQ Assay, a bias-controlled multiplex PCR. The authors' analysis ran thus. The number of nucleated cells in each sample was estimated from the amplification of reference gene primers within the assay. To quantify the absolute abundance of each unique TCRbeta CDR3 rearrangement, sequence reads were collapsed and filtered. For each sample, productive Simpson clonality was calculated as the square root of Simpson's diversity index over productive rearrangements. TCRdb holds this immuneACCESS table with in-frame rearrangements only. Some clones are missing; in checked studies, unresolved V genes explain under half, and the rest has no known cause. V and J calls and clone size are given by that table; D and trimming were obtained from the DNA. Across this sample there are over 300,000 clones, with approximately 85% seen only once. The ten largest clones take up around 2.2% of the sample.

The entry originates in a study of blood T cell repertoires in COVID-19 (dated by TCRdb to 2020 to 2022). The study in broad terms: Samples covering the acute and convalescent phases of COVID-19 were provided by collaborators in the United States, Italy and Spain. The prospective study material was composed of cDNA or gDNA derived from T cells, B-cell-depleted T cells, or PBMCs. The dataset comprised deeply sampled blood TCRbeta repertoires from subjects exposed to, actively infected with, or recovered from COVID-19. A freely available public database, intended as a resource for researchers studying the immune response to SARS-CoV-2, is where the repertoires were released. Samples came from the ongoing ImmuneRACE study (first 160 participants) plus 1,254 subjects from 6 global collaborators. A de-identified subject ID, COVID-19 status, age in years and sex were almost always included in the sample metadata. Where available, HLA class I and class II types were obtained from metadata supplied by the sample provider rather than from assay-based typing.

Participants in the prospective study were aged roughly 18 to 89 years, lived in about two dozen United States geographic areas, and enrolled through a virtual design. In the prospective study, participants were assigned to cohorts based on the clinical history participants reported in a screening survey and a study questionnaire. Recovered participants in ImmuneRACE Cohort 3 were defined by two consecutive negative NP/OP PCR tests, clearance by a healthcare professional, or resolution of symptoms. Each participant in the prospective study had whole blood, serum and a nasopharyngeal or oropharyngeal swab collected by mobile phlebotomists. Participants in the prospective study had the option to provide additional blood draws and questionnaires over a roughly two-month period. Before DNA extraction, prospective study blood samples were shipped either frozen or at room temperature. V is clipped by 3 bases and J by 2 bases, and the sequence between their germline boundaries is 13 bases long. CDR1 is given as SGHNT and CDR2 as YENEEA, both from the germline V gene. Reading from cysteine to phenylalanine, the CDR3 counts 15 amino acids. The CDR3 DNA has 45 bases and is translated from base 1.

The full study reports these points: The quantity of clinical and demographic metadata differed by source and by participant and was supplied without curation.

The sequence links TRBV11-3 to TRBJ2-5, with the D gene not clear enough to name. Sequencing was carried out using PBMCs or T cells enriched from blood (not recorded which). This clonotype was obtained from a man aged 25 to 45 who had recovered from COVID-19. CDR3 loop: CASSFFFGPQETQYF. The nucleotides read TGTGCCAGCAGCTTTTTCTTCGGTCCACAAGAGACCCAGTACTTC. When the CDR3 is completed using the reference TRBV11-3 and TRBJ2-5 genes on either side, the full variable domain is EAGVVQSPRYKIIEKKQPVAFWCNPISGHNTLYWYLQNLGQGPELLIRYENEEAVDDSQLPKDRFSAERLKGVDSTLKIQPAELGDSAVYLCASSFFFGPQETQYFGPGTRLLVL.